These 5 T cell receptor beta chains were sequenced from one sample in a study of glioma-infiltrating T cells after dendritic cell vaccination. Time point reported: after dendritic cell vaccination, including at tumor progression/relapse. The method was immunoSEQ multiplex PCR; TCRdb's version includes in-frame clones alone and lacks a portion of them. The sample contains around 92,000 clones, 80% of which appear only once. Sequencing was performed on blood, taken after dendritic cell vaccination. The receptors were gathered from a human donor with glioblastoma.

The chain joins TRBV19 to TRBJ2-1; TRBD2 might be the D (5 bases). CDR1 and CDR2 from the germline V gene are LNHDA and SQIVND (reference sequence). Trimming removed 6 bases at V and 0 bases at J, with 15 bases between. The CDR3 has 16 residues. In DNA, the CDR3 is TGTGCCAGTAGCGACCCTCGAGGGCCCTCCTACAATGAGCAGTTCTTC. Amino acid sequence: CASSDPRGPSYNEQFF.

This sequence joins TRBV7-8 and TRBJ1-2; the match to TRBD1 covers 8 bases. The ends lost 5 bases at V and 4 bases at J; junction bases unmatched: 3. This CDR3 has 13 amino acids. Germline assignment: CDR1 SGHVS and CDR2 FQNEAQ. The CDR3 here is CASSEDRAYGYTF. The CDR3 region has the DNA TGTGCCAGCAGCGAGGACAGGGCCTATGGCTACACCTTC. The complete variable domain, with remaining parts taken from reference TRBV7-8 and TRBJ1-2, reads GAGVSQSPRYKVAKRGQDVALRCDPISGHVSLFWYQQALGQGPEFLTYFQNEAQLDKSGLPSDRFFAERPEGSVSTLKIQRTQQEDSAVYLCASSEDRAYGYTFGSGTRLTVV.

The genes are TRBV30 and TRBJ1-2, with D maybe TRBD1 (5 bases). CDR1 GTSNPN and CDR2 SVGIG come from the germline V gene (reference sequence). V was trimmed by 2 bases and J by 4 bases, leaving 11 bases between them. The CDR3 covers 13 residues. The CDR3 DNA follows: TGTGCCTGGAGTCCCAGGGCGAGCTATGGCTACACCTTC. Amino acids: CAWSPRASYGYTF.

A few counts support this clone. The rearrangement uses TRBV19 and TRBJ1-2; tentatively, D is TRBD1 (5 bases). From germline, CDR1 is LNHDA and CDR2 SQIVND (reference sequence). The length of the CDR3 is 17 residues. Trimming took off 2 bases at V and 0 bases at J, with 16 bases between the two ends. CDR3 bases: TGTGCCAGTAGTATAAGGGGCACCCGTTTAGCTAACTATGGCTACACCTTC. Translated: CASSIRGTRLANYGYTF. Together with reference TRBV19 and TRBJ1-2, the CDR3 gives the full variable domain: DGGITQSPKYLFRKEGQNVTLSCEQNLNHDAMYWYRQDPGQGLRLIYYSQIVNDFQKGDIAEGYSVSREKKESFPLTVTSAQKNPTAFYLCASSIRGTRLANYGYTFGSGTRLTVV.

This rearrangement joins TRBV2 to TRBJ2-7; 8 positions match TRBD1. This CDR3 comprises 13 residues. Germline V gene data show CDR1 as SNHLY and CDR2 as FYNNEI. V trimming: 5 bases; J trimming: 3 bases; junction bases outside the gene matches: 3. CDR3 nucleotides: TGTGCCAGCAGTAGGGACAGGTTCTACGAGCAGTACTTC. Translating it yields CASSRDRFYEQYF.